This paragraph covers one T cell receptor beta chain sequence. Per the authors' pipeline: Researchers report that nucleated cell counts were estimated from reference gene primer amplification. Some clones are missing from TCRdb's copy, which holds only in-frame ones; the method was immunoSEQ multiplex PCR. V, J and clone size derive from that table, while D and trimming were established from the DNA sequence. Here the sample spans over 200,000 clones, under 90% being singletons. This sample is part of a study of blood T cell repertoires in COVID-19. Overall study: Samples representing acute and convalescent COVID-19 were sourced from the United States, Italy and Spain. Sample material is recorded as cDNA or gDNA derived from T cells, B-cell-depleted T cells, or PBMCs.

The CDR3 extends over 15 amino acids. V lost 3 bases and J 5 bases, leaving 13 bases between the germline ends. CDR1 is KGHSH and CDR2 is LQKENI in the germline V gene. The sequencing input was peripheral blood. The receptor comes from a man older than 75 with acute or convalescent COVID-19. The J gene is TRBJ1-4, the V gene TRBV18; possible D gene TRBD1, 5 bases. CDR3 nucleotides: TGTGCCAGCTCACCTGGAGGGACGGCCAATGAAAAACTGTTTTTT. This translates into CASSPGGTANEKLFF.